These 24 T cell receptor beta chains originate from one sample sequenced in a study of STAT5B mutations in CD4+ large granular lymphocyte leukemia. Produced via immunoSEQ multiplex PCR; TCRdb's table is partial and in-frame only. The repertoire consists of more than 30,000 clones, with about 91% occurring once and the leading ten covering about 0.92%. The sample was CD4+ T cells from blood buffy coats. All receptors come from a human donor in good health.

V and J are TRBV28 and TRBJ2-2; weak D call: TRBD1 (6 bases). V was shortened by 7 bases and J by 5 bases, with 20 bases between the two germline ends. CDR1 and CDR2 (germline): MDHEN, SYDVKM. CDR3 length: 16 amino acids. The CDR3 protein is CASTYPRGRRTGELFF. The CDR3 DNA sequence: TGTGCCAGCACCTACCCCAGGGGACGACGAACCGGGGAGCTGTTTTTT.

This sequence joins TRBV30 and TRBJ2-7; D unclear. Trimming cost V 5 bases and J 3 bases, with 17 bases left between them. The CDR3 totals 14 residues. Germline CDR1 is GTSNPN and CDR2 is SVGIG (reference sequence). This CDR3 reads CAWEGRTRNYEQYF. In DNA form, the CDR3 reads TGTGCCTGGGAAGGACGCACGCGAAACTACGAGCAGTACTTC. Full variable domain (rest looked up from reference TRBV30 and TRBJ2-7): SQTIHQWPATLVQPVGSPLSLECTVEGTSNPNLYWYRQAAGRGLQLLFYSVGIGQISSEVPQNLSASRPQDRQFILSSKKLLLSDSGFYLCAWEGRTRNYEQYFGPGTRLTVT.

The chain links TRBV2 to TRBJ2-3; a possible D gene is TRBD1 (6 bases). CDR1 is SNHLY and CDR2 is FYNNEI in the germline V gene. The CDR3 is 12 residues long. Written as DNA, the CDR3 is TGTGCTGACAGGAGGATGGGAGATACGCAGTATTTT. Translation: CADRRMGDTQYF. The entire variable domain, with the rest obtained from reference TRBV2 and TRBJ2-3, is as follows: EPEVTQTPSHQVTQMGQEVILRCVPISNHLYFYWYRQILGQKVEFLVSFYNNEISEKSEIFDDQFSVERPDGSNFTLKIRSTKLEDSAMYFCADRRMGDTQYFGPGTRLTVL.

The V call is TRBV11-3, the J call TRBJ2-5; 7 nucleotides line up with TRBD2. J was trimmed by 2 bases and V by 1 base; bases with no gene match: 7. CDR1 and CDR2 from the germline V gene are SGHNT and YENEEA. There are 16 residues in the CDR3. The CDR3 sequence is CASSLGYGTIQETQYF. CDR3 sequence (DNA): TGTGCCAGCAGCTTAGGTTACGGGACTATACAAGAGACCCAGTACTTC.

The chain joins TRBV7-6 to TRBJ2-5, with 12 positions matching TRBD2. The CDR3 loop spans 17 amino acids. With 1 base clipped from V and 4 bases from J, the junction kept 7 bases outside the gene matches. Germline loops: CDR1 SGHVS, CDR2 FNYEAQ. CDR3 DNA sequence: TGTGCCAGCAGCTTAGTCTACCGACTAGCGGGGGTAGAGACCCAGTACTTC. It is translated as CASSLVYRLAGVETQYF.

In DNA form, the CDR3 reads TGTGCCATCAGGGACCGTGGGTATAGCAATCAGCCCCAGCATTTT. It is translated as CAIRDRGYSNQPQHF. V is TRBV10-3 and J is TRBJ1-5; D unclear. This CDR3 comprises 15 residues. Trimming shortened V by 6 bases and J by 0 bases, and 12 bases separated the two germline ends. The germline V gene has CDR1 ENHRY and CDR2 SYGVKD.

This chain connects TRBV19 to TRBJ2-7, with a tentative D call TRBD2 (7 bases). The germline V gene has CDR1 LNHDA and CDR2 SQIVND (reference sequence). The CDR3 sequence is 13 residues long. V lost 6 bases and J lost 2, with 11 bases in between. CDR3 amino acids: CASRQGGPYEQYF. As DNA, the CDR3 is TGTGCCAGTAGACAGGGAGGGCCCTACGAGCAGTACTTC.

This sequence joins TRBV6-6 and TRBJ1-2, with D possibly matching TRBD1 (6 bases). The V end lost 2 bases, the J end lost 7 bases, and 11 bases lay between the germline ends. Germline-derived CDR1 and CDR2 are MNHNY and SVGAGI (reference sequence). The CDR3 is made up of 13 amino acids. The CDR3 region is CASSYRGATGYTF. The CDR3 coding sequence is TGTGCCAGCAGTTACAGGGGGGCGACTGGCTACACCTTC.

V is TRBV7-9 and J is TRBJ1-1; no reliable D call. Germline V gives CDR1 SEHNR, CDR2 FQNEAQ (reference sequence). The CDR3 runs 14 residues. The V end lost 1 base, the J end lost 3 bases, and 9 bases lay between the germline ends. The CDR3 nucleotides are TGTGCCAGCAGCTTAGGTTTCTCAGACACTGAAGCTTTCTTT. The encoded protein is CASSLGFSDTEAFF.

This clone was seen once. The V and J genes are TRBV5-1 and TRBJ1-1; D is undetermined. This CDR3 contains 13 residues. V was clipped by 4 bases and J by 6 bases, with 13 bases between them. From germline, CDR1 is SGHRS and CDR2 YFSETQ. The CDR3 sequence is CASSLGPGAEAFF. CDR3 sequence (DNA): TGCGCCAGCAGCCTAGGGCCGGGTGCTGAAGCTTTCTTT. Looking up the rest from reference TRBV5-1 and TRBJ1-1 gives the full variable domain: KAGVTQTPRYLIKTRGQQVTLSCSPISGHRSVSWYQQTPGQGLQFLFEYFSETQRNKGNFPGRFSGRQFSNSRSEMNVSTLELGDSALYLCASSLGPGAEAFFGQGTRLTVV.

This clone was found a few times. V gene TRBV6-1 combines with J gene TRBJ2-5; 8 nucleotides agree with TRBD1. Germline-derived CDR1 and CDR2 are MNHNS and SASEGT. Germline trimming cut 8 bases from V and 4 bases from J; bases unmatched to any gene: 3. This CDR3 region has 12 residues. The CDR3 region has the DNA TGTGCCAGCGACCAGGGGGCAGAGACCCAGTACTTC. This translates into CASDQGAETQYF.

The V and J genes are TRBV4-1 and TRBJ2-5; 10 positions agree with TRBD1. From germline, CDR1 is MGHRA and CDR2 YSYEKL. The length of the CDR3 is 15 residues. Losses at the gene ends were 4 bases for V and 4 bases for J; bases not matched to a gene: 6. The CDR3, as DNA: TGCGCCAGCAGCCGCCCGGGACAGGGGAGAGAGACCCAGTACTTC. Amino acid sequence: CASSRPGQGRETQYF.

This chain links TRBV15 with TRBJ2-3, with 9 bases matching TRBD2. CDR1 and CDR2 from the germline V gene are LNHNV and YYDKDF (reference sequence). The CDR3 consists of 16 residues. The trim removed 1 base at V and 1 base at J, leaving 3 bases unmatched. CDR3 nucleotide sequence: TGTGCCACCAGCAGAGTGCGGGGGGGAGGCACAGATACGCAGTATTTT. It translates to CATSRVRGGGTDTQYF.

The chain is built from TRBV19 and TRBJ1-3; 7 bases align to TRBD1. Germline lookup yields CDR1 LNHDA and CDR2 SQIVND (reference sequence). The trim removed 5 bases at V and 9 bases at J, leaving 13 bases unmatched. The CDR3 contains 15 residues. The CDR3 is CASSPGTARGGTIYF. The CDR3 DNA is TGTGCCAGTAGTCCTGGGACAGCCCGGGGGGGCACCATATATTTT.

The rearrangement links TRBV25-1 to TRBJ2-6, with a tentative D call TRBD2 (5 bases). The germline gives CDR1 MGHDK, CDR2 SYGVNS. CDR3 length: 17 amino acids. V was trimmed by 5 bases and J by 0 bases, leaving 14 bases between them. The CDR3 nucleotides are TGTGCCAGCAGTCTAATGGACGGGAACTCTGGGGCCAACGTCCTGACTTTC. Translation gives CASSLMDGNSGANVLTF.

This clone appeared once. The chain is built from TRBV28 and TRBJ1-5, with D hard to call. The CDR3 totals 12 residues. V was clipped by 8 bases and J by 5 bases, with 10 bases between them. Per germline, CDR1 MDHEN and CDR2 SYDVKM. In DNA form, the CDR3 reads TGTGCCAGCCAGGCCGCGCATCAGCCCCAGCATTTT. As protein: CASQAAHQPQHF.

This clone was counted once. The chain couples TRBV20-1 to TRBJ2-7, with D unclear. CDR1 DFQATT and CDR2 SNEGSKA come from the germline V gene (reference sequence). The CDR3 contains 11 residues. The ends were cut back, 2 bases at V and 9 bases at J, with 11 bases in the middle. CDR3 sequence (DNA): TGCAGTGCTAGATCTCTAGGTTGGCAGTACTTC. Protein product: CSARSLGWQYF.

The chain has TRBV7-3 and TRBJ2-5; D tentatively reads TRBD1 or TRBD2 (5 bases each). Trimming took off 8 bases at V and 5 bases at J, with 9 bases between the two ends. From germline, CDR1 is SGHTA and CDR2 FQGTGA. The CDR3 spans 11 residues. The CDR3 loop reads CASGEGETQYF. CDR3 DNA sequence: TGTGCCAGCGGAGAGGGGGAGACCCAGTACTTC.

V and J are TRBV13 and TRBJ2-7; D might be TRBD2 (5 bases). Trimming took 5 bases from V and 0 from J, leaving 14 bases between them. This CDR3 comprises 15 residues. Germline CDR1 is PRHDT and CDR2 is FYEKMQ (reference sequence). CDR3 nucleotides: TGTGCCAGCAGCCCTAAGAAAGGGAGCTCCTACGAGCAGTACTTC. Protein product: CASSPKKGSSYEQYF.

The gene calls are TRBV18 and TRBJ1-2, with a possible D match to TRBD1 (6 bases). Trimming pared 3 bases from V and 5 bases from J, leaving 10 bases between. The CDR3 has 13 residues. Germline CDR1 and CDR2: KGHSH and LQKENI. CDR3 DNA: TGTGCCAGCTCACCGGACAGCAATTATGGCTACACCTTC. It specifies CASSPDSNYGYTF.

Only a few counts were recorded for this clone. The chain carries TRBV20-1 and TRBJ1-5; perhaps TRBD1 as D (5 bases). Germline V gene data show CDR1 as DFQATT and CDR2 as SNEGSKA (reference sequence). The CDR3 runs 11 residues. The CDR3 DNA sequence: TGCAGCCTGACGGGGGATCAGCCCCAGCATTTT. Translation: CSLTGDQPQHF.

The rearrangement uses TRBV5-1 and TRBJ2-5; 7 nucleotides line up with TRBD1. CDR3 length: 15 residues. The germline V gene encodes CDR1 SGHRS and CDR2 YFSETQ. J gave up 0 bases and V 5 bases, and 7 bases lay outside the gene matches. The CDR3 region is CASRDLTGYQETQYF. CDR3 coding DNA: TGCGCCAGCAGAGACCTGACAGGGTACCAAGAGACCCAGTACTTC.

The V and J genes are TRBV4-3 and TRBJ2-1; 15 nucleotides align to TRBD2. Unmatched junction bases numbered 19, after V lost 3 bases and J lost 7 bases. From germline, CDR1 is LGHNA and CDR2 YSLEER. The CDR3 has 21 amino acids. The CDR3 region is CASSQVIWTSGRAVAENEQFF. CDR3 nucleotide sequence: TGCGCCAGCAGCCAGGTAATTTGGACTAGCGGGAGGGCCGTGGCGGAAAATGAGCAGTTCTTC.

This clone was observed a single time. The chain employs TRBV12-5 and TRBJ1-2, with a possible D match to TRBD1 (5 bases). This CDR3 is 16 amino acids long. V dropped 0 bases and J dropped 1 base, with 12 bases sitting between them. Looked up from germline, CDR1 is LGHNT and CDR2 is FRNRAP. Here the CDR3 DNA reads TGTGCTAGTGGTTTGGTATCGTCAGGGATTAACTATGGCTACACCTTC. It yields the protein CASGLVSSGINYGYTF.